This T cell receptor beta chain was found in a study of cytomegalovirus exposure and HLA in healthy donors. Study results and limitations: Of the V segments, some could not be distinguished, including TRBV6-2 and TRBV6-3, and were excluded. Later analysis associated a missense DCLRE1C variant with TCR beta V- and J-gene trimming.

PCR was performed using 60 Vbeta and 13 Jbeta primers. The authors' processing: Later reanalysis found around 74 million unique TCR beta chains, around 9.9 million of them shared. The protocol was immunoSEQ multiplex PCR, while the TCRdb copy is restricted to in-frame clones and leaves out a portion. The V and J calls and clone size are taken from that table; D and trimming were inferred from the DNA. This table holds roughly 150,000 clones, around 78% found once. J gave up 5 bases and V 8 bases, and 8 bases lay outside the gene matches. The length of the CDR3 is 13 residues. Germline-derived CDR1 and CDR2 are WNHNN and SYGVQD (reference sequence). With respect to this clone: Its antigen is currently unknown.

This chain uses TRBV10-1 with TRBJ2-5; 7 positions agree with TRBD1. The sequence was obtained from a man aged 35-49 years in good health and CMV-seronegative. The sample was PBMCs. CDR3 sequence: CASPWAGGETQYF. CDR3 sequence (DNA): TGCGCCAGCCCGTGGGCAGGGGGTGAGACCCAGTACTTC.